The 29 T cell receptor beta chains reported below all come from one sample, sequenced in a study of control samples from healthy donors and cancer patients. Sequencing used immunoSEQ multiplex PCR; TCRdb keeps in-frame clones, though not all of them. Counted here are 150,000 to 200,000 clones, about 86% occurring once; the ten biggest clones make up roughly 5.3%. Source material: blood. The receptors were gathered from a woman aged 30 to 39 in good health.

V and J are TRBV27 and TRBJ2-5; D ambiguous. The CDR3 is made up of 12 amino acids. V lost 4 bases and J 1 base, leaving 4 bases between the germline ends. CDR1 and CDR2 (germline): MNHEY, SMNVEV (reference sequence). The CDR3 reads CASSWGQETQYF. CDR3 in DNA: TGTGCCAGCAGTTGGGGCCAAGAGACCCAGTACTTC.

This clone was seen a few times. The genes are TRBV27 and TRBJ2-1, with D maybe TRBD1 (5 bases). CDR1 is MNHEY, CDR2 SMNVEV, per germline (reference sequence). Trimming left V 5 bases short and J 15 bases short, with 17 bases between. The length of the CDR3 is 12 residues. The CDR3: CASSQQGLRWFF. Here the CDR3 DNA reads TGTGCCAGCAGTCAGCAGGGATTAAGATGGTTCTTC.

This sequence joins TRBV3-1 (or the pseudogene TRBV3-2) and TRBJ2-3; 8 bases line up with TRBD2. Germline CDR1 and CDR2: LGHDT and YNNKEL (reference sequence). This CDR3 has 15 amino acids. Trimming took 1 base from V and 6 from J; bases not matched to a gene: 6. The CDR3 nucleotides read TGTGCCAGCAGCCAAGCGAGACTAGCGTCGGATACGCAGTATTTT. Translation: CASSQARLASDTQYF.

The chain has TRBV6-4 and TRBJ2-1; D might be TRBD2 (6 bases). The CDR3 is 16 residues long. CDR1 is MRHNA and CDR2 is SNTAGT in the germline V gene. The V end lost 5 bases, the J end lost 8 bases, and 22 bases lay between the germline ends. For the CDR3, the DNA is TGTGCCAGCAGTTTGGAATTCACCCTTAGCGGTGATGAGCAGTTCTTC. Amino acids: CASSLEFTLSGDEQFF.

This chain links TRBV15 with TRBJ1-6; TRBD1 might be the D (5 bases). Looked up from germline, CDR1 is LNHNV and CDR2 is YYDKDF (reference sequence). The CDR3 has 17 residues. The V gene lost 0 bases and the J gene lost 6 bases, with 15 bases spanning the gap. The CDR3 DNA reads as TGTGCCACCAGCAGAGATGTGTCAGGGTGGAGTAATTCACCCCTCCACTTT. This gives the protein CATSRDVSGWSNSPLHF.

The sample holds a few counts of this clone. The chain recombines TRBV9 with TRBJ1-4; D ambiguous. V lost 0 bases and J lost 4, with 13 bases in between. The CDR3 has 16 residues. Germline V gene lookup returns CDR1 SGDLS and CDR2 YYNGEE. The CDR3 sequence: CASSVDGRRGNEKLFF. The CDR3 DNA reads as TGTGCCAGCAGCGTAGACGGGCGGCGGGGTAATGAAAAACTGTTTTTT. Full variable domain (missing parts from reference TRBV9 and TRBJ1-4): DSGVTQTPKHLITATGQRVTLRCSPRSGDLSVYWYQQSLDQGLQFLIQYYNGEERAKGNILERFSAQQFPDLHSELNLSSLELGDSALYFCASSVDGRRGNEKLFFGSGTQLSVL.

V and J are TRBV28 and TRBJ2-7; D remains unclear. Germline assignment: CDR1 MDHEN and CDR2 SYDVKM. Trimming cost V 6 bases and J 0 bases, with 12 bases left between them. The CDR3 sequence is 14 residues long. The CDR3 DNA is TGTGCCAGCAGGCCCAGCACAACCTCCTACGAGCAGTACTTC. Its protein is CASRPSTTSYEQYF.

The CDR3 bases are TGTGCCAGTAACTCCAGGGACGGGGGCAAGAGCACTGAAGCTTTCTTT. Translation gives CASNSRDGGKSTEAFF. The chain has TRBV19 and TRBJ1-1; D possibly corresponds to TRBD1 (6 bases). CDR3 length equals 16 residues. The ends were cut back, 7 bases at V and 4 bases at J, with 22 bases in the middle. CDR1 and CDR2 from the germline V gene are LNHDA and SQIVND (reference sequence).

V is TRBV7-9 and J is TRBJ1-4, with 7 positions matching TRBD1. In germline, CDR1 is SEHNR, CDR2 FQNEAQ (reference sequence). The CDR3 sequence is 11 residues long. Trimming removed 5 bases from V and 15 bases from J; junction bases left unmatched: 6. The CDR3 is CASSVGTEVFF. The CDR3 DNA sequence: TGTGCCAGCAGCGTCGGGACAGAGGTGTTTTTT.

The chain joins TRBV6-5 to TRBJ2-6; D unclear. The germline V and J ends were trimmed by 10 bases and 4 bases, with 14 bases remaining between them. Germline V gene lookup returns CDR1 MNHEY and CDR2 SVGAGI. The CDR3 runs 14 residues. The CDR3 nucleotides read TGTGCCATCTACAGCCTCCAGGGGGCCAACGTCCTGACTTTC. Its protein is CAIYSLQGANVLTF.

CDR3 protein: CASSQGAGAQGPQHF. The DNA for the CDR3 is TGTGCCAGCAGCCAAGGCGCAGGGGCGCAAGGGCCCCAGCATTTT. The chain combines TRBV3-1 (or the pseudogene TRBV3-2) with TRBJ1-5; tentative D call: TRBD1 (6 bases). Germline CDR1 LGHDT, CDR2 YNNKEL (reference sequence). The CDR3 runs 15 residues. V dropped 1 base and J dropped 9 bases, with 16 bases sitting between them.

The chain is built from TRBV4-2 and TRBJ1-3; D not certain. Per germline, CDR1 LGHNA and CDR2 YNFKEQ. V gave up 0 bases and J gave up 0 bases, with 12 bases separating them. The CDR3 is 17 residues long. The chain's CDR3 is CASSQERRLDSGNTIYF. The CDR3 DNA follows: TGTGCCAGCAGCCAAGAACGTCGGCTGGACTCTGGAAACACCATATATTTT.

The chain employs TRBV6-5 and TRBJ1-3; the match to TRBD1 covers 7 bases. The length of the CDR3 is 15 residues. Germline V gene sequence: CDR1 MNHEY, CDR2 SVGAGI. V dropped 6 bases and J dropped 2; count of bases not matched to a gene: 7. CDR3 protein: CASSRRDSPGNTIYF. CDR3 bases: TGTGCCAGCAGCAGAAGGGACAGTCCTGGAAACACCATATATTTT.

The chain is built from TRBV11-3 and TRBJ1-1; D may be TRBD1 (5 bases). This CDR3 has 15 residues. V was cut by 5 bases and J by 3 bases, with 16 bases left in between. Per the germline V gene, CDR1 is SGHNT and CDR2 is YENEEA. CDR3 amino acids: CASSPRGGRDTEAFF. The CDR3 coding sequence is TGTGCCAGCAGCCCTCGGGGGGGGAGGGACACTGAAGCTTTCTTT.

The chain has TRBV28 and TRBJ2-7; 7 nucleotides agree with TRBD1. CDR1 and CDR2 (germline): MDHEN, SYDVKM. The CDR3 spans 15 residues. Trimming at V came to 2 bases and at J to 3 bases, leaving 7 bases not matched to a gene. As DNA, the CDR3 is TGTGCCAGCAGTTTACGGACAGGAGGTTTCTACGAGCAGTACTTC. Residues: CASSLRTGGFYEQYF. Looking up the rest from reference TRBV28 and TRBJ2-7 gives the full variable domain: DVKVTQSSRYLVKRTGEKVFLECVQDMDHENMFWYRQDPGLGLRLIYFSYDVKMKEKGDIPEGYSVSREKKERFSLILESASTNQTSMYLCASSLRTGGFYEQYFGPGTRLTVT.

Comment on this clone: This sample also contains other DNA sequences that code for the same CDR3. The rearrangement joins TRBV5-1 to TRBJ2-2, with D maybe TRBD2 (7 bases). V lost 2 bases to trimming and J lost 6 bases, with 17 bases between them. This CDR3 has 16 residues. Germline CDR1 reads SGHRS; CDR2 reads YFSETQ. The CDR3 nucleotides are TGCGCCAGCAGCTTAGTAGGGGGGGCGGCGGCCGGGGAGCTGTTTTTT. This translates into CASSLVGGAAAGELFF.

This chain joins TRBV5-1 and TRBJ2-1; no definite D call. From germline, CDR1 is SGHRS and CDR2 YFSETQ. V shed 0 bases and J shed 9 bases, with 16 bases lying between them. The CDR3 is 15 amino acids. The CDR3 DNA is TGCGCCAGCAGCTTGGGTAGGGTTGGAGTCACTGAGCAGTTCTTC. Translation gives CASSLGRVGVTEQFF.

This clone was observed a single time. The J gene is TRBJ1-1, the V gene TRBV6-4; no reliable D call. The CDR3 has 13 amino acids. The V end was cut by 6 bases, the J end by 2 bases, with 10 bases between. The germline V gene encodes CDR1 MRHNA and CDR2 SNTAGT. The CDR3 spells CASSETYNTEAFF. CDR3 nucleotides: TGTGCCAGCAGCGAAACCTATAACACTGAAGCTTTCTTT.

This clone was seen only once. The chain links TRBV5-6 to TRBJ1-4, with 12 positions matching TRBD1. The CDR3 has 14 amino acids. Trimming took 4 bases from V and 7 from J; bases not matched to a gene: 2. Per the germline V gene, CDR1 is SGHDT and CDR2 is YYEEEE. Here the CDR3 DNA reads TGTGCCAGCAGCCGGGACAGGGGGCTTGAAAAACTGTTTTTT. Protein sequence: CASSRDRGLEKLFF.

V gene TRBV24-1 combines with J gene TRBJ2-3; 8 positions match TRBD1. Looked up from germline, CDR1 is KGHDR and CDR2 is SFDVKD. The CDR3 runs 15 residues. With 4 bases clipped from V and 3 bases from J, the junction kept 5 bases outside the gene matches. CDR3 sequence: CATSDPGQVTDTQYF. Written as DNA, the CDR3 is TGTGCCACCAGTGACCCGGGACAGGTAACAGATACGCAGTATTTT.

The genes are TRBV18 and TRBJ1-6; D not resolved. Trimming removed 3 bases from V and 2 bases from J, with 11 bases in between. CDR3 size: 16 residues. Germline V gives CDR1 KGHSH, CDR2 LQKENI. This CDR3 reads CASSPGVNTYNSPLHF. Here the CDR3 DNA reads TGTGCCAGCTCACCGGGAGTCAACACCTATAATTCACCCCTCCACTTT.

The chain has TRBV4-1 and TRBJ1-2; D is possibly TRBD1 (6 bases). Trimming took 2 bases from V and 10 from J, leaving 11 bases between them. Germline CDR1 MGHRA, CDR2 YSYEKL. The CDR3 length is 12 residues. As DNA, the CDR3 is TGCGCCAGCAGCCAAAGTCGGGGGCACTACACCTTC. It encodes CASSQSRGHYTF.

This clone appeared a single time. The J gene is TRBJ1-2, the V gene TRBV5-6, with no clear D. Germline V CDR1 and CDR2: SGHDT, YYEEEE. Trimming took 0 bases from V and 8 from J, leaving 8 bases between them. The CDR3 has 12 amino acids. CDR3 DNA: TGTGCCAGCAGCTTGGTAACTCTCGGCTACACCTTC. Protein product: CASSLVTLGYTF.

The CDR3 DNA is TGTGCCAGCAGTTTCTTGACAGAGAACACTGAAGCTTTCTTT. It is translated as CASSFLTENTEAFF. The chain links TRBV28 to TRBJ1-1; the D gene is possibly TRBD1 (5 bases). CDR1 is MDHEN, CDR2 SYDVKM, per germline. The V gene lost 3 bases and the J gene lost 1 base, with 9 bases spanning the gap. There are 14 residues in the CDR3.

The CDR3 sequence: CSVAGQNSGANVLTF. The DNA of the CDR3 is TGCAGCGTTGCTGGACAGAACTCTGGGGCCAACGTCCTGACTTTC. V gene TRBV29-1 combines with J gene TRBJ2-6, with D possibly matching TRBD1 (6 bases). V was trimmed by 4 bases and J by 0 bases, leaving 10 bases between them. Germline-derived CDR1 and CDR2 are SQVTM and ANQGSEA. The CDR3 totals 15 residues.

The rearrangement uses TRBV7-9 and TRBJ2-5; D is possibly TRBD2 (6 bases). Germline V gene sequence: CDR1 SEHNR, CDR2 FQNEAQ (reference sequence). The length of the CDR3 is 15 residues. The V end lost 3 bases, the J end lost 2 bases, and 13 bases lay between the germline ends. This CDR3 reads CASSFAGKRQETQYF. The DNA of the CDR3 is TGTGCCAGCAGCTTTGCGGGGAAGCGGCAAGAGACCCAGTACTTC.

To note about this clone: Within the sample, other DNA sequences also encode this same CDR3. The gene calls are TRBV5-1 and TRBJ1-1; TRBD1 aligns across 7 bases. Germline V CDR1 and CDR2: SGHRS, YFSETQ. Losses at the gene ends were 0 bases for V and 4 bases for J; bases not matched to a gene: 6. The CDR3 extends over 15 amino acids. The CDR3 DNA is TGCGCCAGCAGCTTGGAGGCAGGGGGATCCACTGAAGCTTTCTTT. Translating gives CASSLEAGGSTEAFF.

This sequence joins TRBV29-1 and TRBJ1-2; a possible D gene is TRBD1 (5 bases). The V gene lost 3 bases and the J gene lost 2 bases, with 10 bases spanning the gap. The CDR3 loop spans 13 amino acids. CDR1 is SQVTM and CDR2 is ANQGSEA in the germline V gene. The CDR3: CSVEGVRNYGYTF. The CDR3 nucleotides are TGCAGCGTTGAGGGGGTTCGGAACTATGGCTACACCTTC.

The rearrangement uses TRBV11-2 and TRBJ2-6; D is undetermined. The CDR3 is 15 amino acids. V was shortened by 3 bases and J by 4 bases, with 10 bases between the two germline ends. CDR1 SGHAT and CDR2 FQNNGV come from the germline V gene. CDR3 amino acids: CASSLRLFGANVLTF. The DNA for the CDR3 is TGTGCCAGCAGCTTGAGACTCTTCGGGGCCAACGTCCTGACTTTC. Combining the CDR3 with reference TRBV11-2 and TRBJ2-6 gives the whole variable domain EAGVAQSPRYKIIEKRQSVAFWCNPISGHATLYWYQQILGQGPKLLIQFQNNGVVDDSQLPKDRFSAERLKGVDSTLKIQPAKLEDSAVYLCASSLRLFGANVLTFGAGSRLTVL.